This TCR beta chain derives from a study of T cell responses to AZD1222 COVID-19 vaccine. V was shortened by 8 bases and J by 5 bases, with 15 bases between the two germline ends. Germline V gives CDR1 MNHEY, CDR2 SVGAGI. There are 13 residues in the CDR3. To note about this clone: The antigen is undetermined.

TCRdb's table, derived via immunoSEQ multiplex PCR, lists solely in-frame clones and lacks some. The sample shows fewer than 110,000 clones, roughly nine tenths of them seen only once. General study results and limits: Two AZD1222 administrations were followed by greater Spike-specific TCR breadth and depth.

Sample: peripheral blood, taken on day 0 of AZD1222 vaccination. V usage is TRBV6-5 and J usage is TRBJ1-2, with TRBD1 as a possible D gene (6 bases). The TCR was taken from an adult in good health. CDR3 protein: CASSPSQGYGYTF. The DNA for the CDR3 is TGTGCCAGCTCGCCCTCCCAGGGGTATGGCTACACCTTC.